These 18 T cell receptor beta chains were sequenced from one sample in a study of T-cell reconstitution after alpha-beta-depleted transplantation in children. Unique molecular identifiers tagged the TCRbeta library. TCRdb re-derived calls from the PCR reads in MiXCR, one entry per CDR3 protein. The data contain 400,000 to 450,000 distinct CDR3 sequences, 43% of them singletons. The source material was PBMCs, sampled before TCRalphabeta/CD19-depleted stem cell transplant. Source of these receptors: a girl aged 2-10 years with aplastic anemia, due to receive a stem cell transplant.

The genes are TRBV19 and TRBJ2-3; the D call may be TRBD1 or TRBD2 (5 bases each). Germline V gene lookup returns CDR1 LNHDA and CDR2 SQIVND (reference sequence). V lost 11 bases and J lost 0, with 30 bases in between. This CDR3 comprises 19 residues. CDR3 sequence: CARTLRGRTTPVSTDTQYF. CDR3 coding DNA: TGTGCCCGAACCTTGAGGGGAAGGACGACTCCTGTTAGCACAGATACGCAGTATTTT. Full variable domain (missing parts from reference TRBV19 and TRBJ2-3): DGGITQSPKYLFRKEGQNVTLSCEQNLNHDAMYWYRQDPGQGLRLIYYSQIVNDFQKGDIAEGYSVSREKKESFPLTVTSAQKNPTAFYLCARTLRGRTTPVSTDTQYFGPGTRLTVL.

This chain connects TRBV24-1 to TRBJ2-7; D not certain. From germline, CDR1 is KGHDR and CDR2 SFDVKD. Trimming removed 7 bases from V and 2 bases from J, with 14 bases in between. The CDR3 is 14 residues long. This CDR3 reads CATSPQGAPYEQYF. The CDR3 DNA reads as TGTGCCACCAGCCCTCAAGGAGCCCCCTACGAGCAGTACTTC.

The CDR3 bases are TGCGCCAGCAGCTTGCAGGGTCTTGACGAGCAGTACTTC. It translates to CASSLQGLDEQYF. The chain carries TRBV5-1 and TRBJ2-7; perhaps TRBD1 as D (5 bases). Germline CDR1 SGHRS, CDR2 YFSETQ. Deletions cut 1 base from V and 5 bases from J, with 10 bases between. The CDR3 has 13 residues.

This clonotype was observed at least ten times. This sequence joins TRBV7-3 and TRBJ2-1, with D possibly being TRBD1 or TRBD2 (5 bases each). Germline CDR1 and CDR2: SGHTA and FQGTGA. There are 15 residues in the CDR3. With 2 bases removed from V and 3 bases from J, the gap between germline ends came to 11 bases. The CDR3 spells CASSLGGNGYNEQFF. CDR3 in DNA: TGTGCCAGCAGCTTAGGGGGAAACGGCTACAATGAGCAGTTCTTC.

The CDR3 spells CASRRVGHNEQFF. CDR3 nucleotides: TGCGCCAGCAGGCGAGTCGGACACAATGAGCAGTTCTTC. This rearrangement joins TRBV5-1 to TRBJ2-1; D call uncertain. Germline V gives CDR1 SGHRS, CDR2 YFSETQ. The CDR3 is 13 residues long. V shed 5 bases and J shed 5 bases, with 11 bases lying between them.

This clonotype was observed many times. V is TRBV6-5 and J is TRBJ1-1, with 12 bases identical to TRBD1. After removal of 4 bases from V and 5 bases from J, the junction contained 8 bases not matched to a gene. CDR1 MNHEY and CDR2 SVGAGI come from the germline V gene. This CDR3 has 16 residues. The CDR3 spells CASSWGQGAGGTEAFF. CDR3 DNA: TGTGCCAGCAGTTGGGGACAGGGGGCCGGAGGGACTGAAGCTTTCTTT.

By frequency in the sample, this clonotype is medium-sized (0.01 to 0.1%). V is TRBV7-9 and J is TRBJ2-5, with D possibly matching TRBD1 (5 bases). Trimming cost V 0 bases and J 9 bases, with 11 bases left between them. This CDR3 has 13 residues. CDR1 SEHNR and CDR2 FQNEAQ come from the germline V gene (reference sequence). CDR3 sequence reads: CASSLAAGMAQYF. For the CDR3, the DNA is TGTGCCAGCAGCTTAGCGGCAGGGATGGCCCAGTACTTC.

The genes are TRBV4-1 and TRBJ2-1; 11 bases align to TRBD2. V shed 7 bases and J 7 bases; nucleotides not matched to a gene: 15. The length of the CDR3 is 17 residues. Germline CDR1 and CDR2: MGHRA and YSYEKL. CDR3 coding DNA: TGCGCCAGCACTCCCTCCCATAGACTAGCGGGAAGTAATGAGCAGTTCTTC. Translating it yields CASTPSHRLAGSNEQFF.

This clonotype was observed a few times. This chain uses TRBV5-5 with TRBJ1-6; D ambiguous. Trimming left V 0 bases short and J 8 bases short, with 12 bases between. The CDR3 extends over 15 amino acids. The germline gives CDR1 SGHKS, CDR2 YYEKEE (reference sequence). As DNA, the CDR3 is TGTGCCAGCAGCTTGGAAGGACTTGGGCATTCACCCCTCCACTTT. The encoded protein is CASSLEGLGHSPLHF.

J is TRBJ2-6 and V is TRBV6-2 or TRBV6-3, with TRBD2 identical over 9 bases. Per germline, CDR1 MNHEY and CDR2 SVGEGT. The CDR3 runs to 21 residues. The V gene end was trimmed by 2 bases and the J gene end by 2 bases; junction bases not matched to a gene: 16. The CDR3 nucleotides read TGTGCCAGCAGTTACGGCGGGAGGGCCTCCGCGGCTCACCCTGGGGCCAACGTCCTGACTTTC. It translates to CASSYGGRASAAHPGANVLTF.

In nucleotides, the CDR3 is TGTGCCAGCAGCCTACGGACTAGCGGGGGGGTGCCCCAAGAGACCCAGTACTTC. This translates into CASSLRTSGGVPQETQYF. V gene TRBV7-3 combines with J gene TRBJ2-5; 15 bases fit TRBD2. Germline values: CDR1 SGHTA, CDR2 FQGTGA. Trimming at V came to 5 bases and at J to 1 base, leaving 8 bases not matched to a gene. This CDR3 spans 18 amino acids.

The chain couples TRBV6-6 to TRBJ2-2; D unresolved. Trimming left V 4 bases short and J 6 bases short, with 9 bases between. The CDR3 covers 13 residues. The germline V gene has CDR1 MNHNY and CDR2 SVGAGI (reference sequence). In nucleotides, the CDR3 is TGTGCCAGCAGTTTCTCCCCTGCCGGGGAGCTGTTTTTT. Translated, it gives CASSFSPAGELFF.

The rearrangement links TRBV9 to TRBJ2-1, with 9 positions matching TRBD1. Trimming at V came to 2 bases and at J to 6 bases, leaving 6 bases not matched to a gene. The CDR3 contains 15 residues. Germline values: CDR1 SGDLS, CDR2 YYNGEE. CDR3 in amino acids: CASSVRDRVVNEQFF. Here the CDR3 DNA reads TGTGCCAGCAGCGTTCGGGACAGGGTGGTCAATGAGCAGTTCTTC. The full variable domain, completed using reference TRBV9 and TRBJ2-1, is DSGVTQTPKHLITATGQRVTLRCSPRSGDLSVYWYQQSLDQGLQFLIQYYNGEERAKGNILERFSAQQFPDLHSELNLSSLELGDSALYFCASSVRDRVVNEQFFGPGTRLTVL.

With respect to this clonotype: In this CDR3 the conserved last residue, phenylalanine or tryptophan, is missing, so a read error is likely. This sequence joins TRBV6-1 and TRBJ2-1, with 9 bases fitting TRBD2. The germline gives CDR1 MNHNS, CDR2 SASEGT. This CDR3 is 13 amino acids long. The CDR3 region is CASLRLAVNQQFL. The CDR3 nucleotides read TGTGCCAGCCTGAGACTAGCGGTCAATCAGCAGTTCCTC.

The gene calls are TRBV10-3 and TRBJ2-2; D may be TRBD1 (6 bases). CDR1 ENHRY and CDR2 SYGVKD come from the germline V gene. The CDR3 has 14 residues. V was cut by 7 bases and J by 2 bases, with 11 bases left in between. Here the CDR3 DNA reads TGTGCCATCAAAGGGGACACAAACACCGGGGAGCTGTTTTTT. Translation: CAIKGDTNTGELFF.

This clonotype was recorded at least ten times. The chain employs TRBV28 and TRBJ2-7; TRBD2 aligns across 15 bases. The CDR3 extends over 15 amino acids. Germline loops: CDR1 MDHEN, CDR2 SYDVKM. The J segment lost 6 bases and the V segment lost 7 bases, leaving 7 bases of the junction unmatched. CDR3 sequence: CASNLRTSGRGEQYF. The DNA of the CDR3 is TGTGCCAGCAACCTGAGGACTAGCGGGAGGGGCGAGCAGTACTTC.

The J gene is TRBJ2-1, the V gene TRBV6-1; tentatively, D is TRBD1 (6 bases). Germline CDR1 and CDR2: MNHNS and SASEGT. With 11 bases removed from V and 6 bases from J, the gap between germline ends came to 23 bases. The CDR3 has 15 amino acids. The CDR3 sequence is CAGSKQGSLGNEQFF. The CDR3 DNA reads TGTGCCGGCTCCAAACAGGGCTCTCTCGGCAATGAGCAGTTCTTC.

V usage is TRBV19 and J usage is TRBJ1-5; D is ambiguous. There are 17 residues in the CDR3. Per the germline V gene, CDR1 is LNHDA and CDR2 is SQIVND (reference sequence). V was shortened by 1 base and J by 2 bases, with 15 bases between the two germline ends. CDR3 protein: CASSIAISWQGNQPQHF. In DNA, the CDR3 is TGTGCCAGTAGTATAGCCATTAGTTGGCAGGGCAATCAGCCCCAGCATTTT.